A selection of T cell receptor beta chains follows, all from one sample in a study of blood T cells in healthy people across ages. TCRdb re-analysed the 5' RACE reads in MiXCR, keeping a single row per CDR3 protein. The table lists some 1,000,000 distinct CDR3 sequences, roughly 24% of them singletons. The sample was also reused in another study, on T cells of mothers and their children.

The sequencing input was blood. The receptors stem from a girl aged 2 to 10 in good health. The CDR3 runs from the conserved cysteine through the conserved F or W. A D gene is named only where the DNA matches it firmly. Only some rows state a clone size, as once, few, many or a class for expanded clones.

>TRBV7-6|TRBD2|TRBJ2-5|few|15
TGTGCCAGCAGCTCCCTAGCGGGGGGCGCACAGACCCAGTACTTC
CASSSLAGGAQTQYF
>TRBV5-1|.|TRBJ1-5|.|15
TGCGCCAGCAGCTTGGACGGGGGTGGGGGTCAGCCCCAGCATTTT
CASSLDGGGGQPQHF
>TRBV11-2|.|TRBJ2-3|.|16
TGTGCCAGCAGACCCCCTTGGGGGGGCAGCACAGATACGCAGTATTTT
CASRPPWGGSTDTQYF
>TRBV28|TRBD1|TRBJ2-5|few|12
TGTGCCAGCAGTTTCCGGGGACAGGGTCAGTACTTC
CASSFRGQGQYF
>TRBV20-1|.|TRBJ2-5|once|18
TGCAGCGCTAGAGACCCCACCCCTTACGAGGGTCAGCAAGAGACCCAGTACTTC
CSARDPTPYEGQQETQYF
>TRBV12-5|.|TRBJ1-1|few|11
TGTGCAACCAGGGAAATCACTGAAGCTTTCTTT
CATREITEAFF
>TRBV3-1|TRBD1|TRBJ1-1|few|16
TGTGCCAGCAGCCGCCTCACAGGGGCTCTCAACACTGAAGCTTTCTTT
CASSRLTGALNTEAFF
>TRBV27|.|TRBJ1-4|.|14
TGTGCCAGCAGTTTGCAGTTTGGGGATGAAAAACTGTTTTTT
CASSLQFGDEKLFF
>TRBV24-1|.|TRBJ2-5|.|14
TGTGCCACCTCCGCCTCGGGGGCACGGGAGACCCAGTACTTC
CATSASGARETQYF
>TRBV4-2|.|TRBJ2-1|few|13
TGTGCCAGCAGCCGGGAGATTAATGATGAGCAGTTCTTC
CASSREINDEQFF
>TRBV20-1|.|TRBJ2-7|.|13
TGCAGTGCCCCGGGCCGGGTGGGGGACGAGCAGTACTTC
CSAPGRVGDEQYF
>TRBV20-1|.|TRBJ2-3|many|12
TGCAGTGCTAGGCAGGGACCAGATACGCAGTATTTT
CSARQGPDTQYF
>TRBV6-1|.|TRBJ2-3|few|16
TGTGCCAGCAGTACAAAGGGCAGTAGGGACACAGATACGCAGTATTTT
CASSTKGSRDTDTQYF
>TRBV27|TRBD1|TRBJ1-6|once|16
TGTGCCAGCAGTCTCTACCGACAGGGAACGGATTCACCCCTCCACTTT
CASSLYRQGTDSPLHF
>TRBV28|TRBD1|TRBJ1-4|few|16
TGTGCCAGCAGCCGGGACAGGGGATGGGAAGATGAAAAACTGTTTTTT
CASSRDRGWEDEKLFF
>TRBV2|TRBD1|TRBJ2-5|few|17
TGTGCCAGCAGCTTTCTTCCCGGGACAGGGGGTGAAGAGACCCAGTACTTC
CASSFLPGTGGEETQYF
>TRBV6-5|.|TRBJ1-1|.|13
TGTGCCAGCAGCGTCGGACAGTACACTGAAGCTTTCTTT
CASSVGQYTEAFF
>TRBV28|.|TRBJ1-1|few|12
TGTGCCAGCAGTTTGCGGGGATCTGAAGCTTTCTTT
CASSLRGSEAFF
>TRBV4-2|.|TRBJ2-7|few|13
TGTGCCAGCCCTTCTCATACAACCTACGAGCAGTACTTC
CASPSHTTYEQYF
>TRBV27|TRBD1|TRBJ2-1|few|16
TGTGCCGGCAGTTCCCGGACAGGCGTCTCCTACAATGAGCAGTTCTTC
CAGSSRTGVSYNEQFF
>TRBV12-3/TRBV12-4|TRBD1|TRBJ1-2|.|16
TGTGCCAGCAGTCCTTCACAGGGGGCGCAGATCTATGGCTACACCTTC
CASSPSQGAQIYGYTF
>TRBV29-1|.|TRBJ2-7|few|15
TGCAGCGTTCGAGTTGGGCGGGGGCGGTTGGACGAGCAGTACTTC
CSVRVGRGRLDEQYF
>TRBV20-1|TRBD2|TRBJ2-5|few|15
TGCAGTGCCGCACCTAGCGGGCGGGGACAAGAGACCCAGTACTTC
CSAAPSGRGQETQYF
>TRBV7-9|TRBD2|TRBJ2-7|.|15
TGTGCCAGCAGCCCTCTAGCGGAGCTATCCTACGAGCAGTACTTC
CASSPLAELSYEQYF
>TRBV11-2|.|TRBJ2-5|.|17
TGTGCCAGCAGCTTATGGCCGGGACCCCCGTACCAAGAGACCCAGTACTTC
CASSLWPGPPYQETQYF
>TRBV20-1|.|TRBJ2-1|once|13
TGCAGTGTACCCCCCGCGGCGGGGCGGGAGCAGTTCTTC
CSVPPAAGREQFF
>TRBV6-2/TRBV6-3|.|TRBJ1-5|.|12
TGTGCCAGCAACGGGAGGAATCAGCCCCAGCATTTT
CASNGRNQPQHF
>TRBV6-1|TRBD2|TRBJ2-7|few|14
TGTGCCAGTGGACTAGCGGGAGACGTTATCGAGCAGTACTTC
CASGLAGDVIEQYF
>TRBV6-1|.|TRBJ2-5|few|15
TGTGCCAGCAGTGAACAAAATACAGGAGAGACCCCCCAGTACTTC
CASSEQNTGETPQYF
>TRBV6-5|.|TRBJ1-1|.|15
TGTGCCAGCACCAATGGGGGTTTTGGGAGCACTGAAGCTTTCTTT
CASTNGGFGSTEAFF
>TRBV7-9|.|TRBJ1-2|.|14
TGTGCCAGCAGTCTGACGGGGATTGGCTATGGCTACACCTTC
CASSLTGIGYGYTF
>TRBV5-5|.|TRBJ1-2|.|14
TGTGCCAGCAGCTCCGGGACCCTTAACTATGGCTACACCTTC
CASSSGTLNYGYTF
>TRBV10-3|.|TRBJ1-1|.|14
TGTGCCACAGGGACGGCTAGTATGAACACTGAAGCTTTCTTT
CATGTASMNTEAFF
>TRBV12-3/TRBV12-4|.|TRBJ2-6|few|16
TGTGCCAGCAGTTTCGCGACTCCGTCCGGGGCCAACGTCCTGACTTTC
CASSFATPSGANVLTF
>TRBV4-3|TRBD1|TRBJ1-4|few|17
TGCGCCAGCAGCCAAGCTAAGATAGGTGACAGGGATGAAAAACTGTTTTTT
CASSQAKIGDRDEKLFF
>TRBV12-3/TRBV12-4|.|TRBJ1-5|few|15
TGTGCCAGCAGTTTTGGCTCGACAGCACCCCAGCCCCAGCATTTT
CASSFGSTAPQPQHF
>TRBV5-6|TRBD1|TRBJ1-1|few|15
TGTGCCAGCAGCGGGCAGGGACAGACGCTCCTTGAAGCTTTCTTT
CASSGQGQTLLEAFF
>TRBV29-1|.|TRBJ1-1|few|12
TGCAGCGCCCGCCTGACAGGTTCGGAAGCTTTCTTT
CSARLTGSEAFF
>TRBV5-1|.|TRBJ2-7|.|13
TGCGCCAGCAGCTCGACAGTAGCCTACGAGCAGTACTTC
CASSSTVAYEQYF
>TRBV29-1|TRBD2|TRBJ2-5|.|16
TGCAGCGTTGAAGGGCTAGCGGGTGCCCCCCAAGAGACCCAGTACTTC
CSVEGLAGAPQETQYF
>TRBV28|.|TRBJ2-1|.|15
TGTGCCAGCAGGCCCCGGCTTAAGACCTACAATGAGCAGTTCTTC
CASRPRLKTYNEQFF
>TRBV7-6|.|TRBJ2-1|once|17
TGTGCCAGCAGCTTGGGGGTCGGTGGGGGTGGGTGCAATGAGCAGTTCTTC
CASSLGVGGGGCNEQFF
>TRBV29-1|TRBD2|TRBJ2-1|few|12
TGCAGCGTTCTCCTAGCGGTTAATGAGCAGTTCTTC
CSVLLAVNEQFF
>TRBV14|.|TRBJ2-5|few|14
TGTGCCAGCAGCCAAAGGGCTAAATGGGAGACCCAGTACTTC
CASSQRAKWETQYF
>TRBV29-1|.|TRBJ1-3|.|14
TGCAGCGCGTTCAGGGATATCTCTGGAAACACCATATATTTT
CSAFRDISGNTIYF
>TRBV29-1|.|TRBJ2-5|.|10
TGCAGCGTTCTCAGTGAGACCCGGTACTTC
CSVLSETRYF
>TRBV29-1|TRBD2|TRBJ2-1|few|14
TGCAGCGTTGGCCCGGGACTAGCGGGATTAGAGCAGTTCTTC
CSVGPGLAGLEQFF
>TRBV10-2|.|TRBJ2-6|few|12
TGCGCCAGCAGTGAGGGGTCCAACGTCCTGACTTTC
CASSEGSNVLTF
>TRBV29-1|TRBD1|TRBJ1-2|.|13
TGCAGCGTATTCGACAGGGGGCGCTTCGGCTACACCTTC
CSVFDRGRFGYTF
>TRBV28|.|TRBJ2-4|.|14
TGTGCCAGCAGTTTATGGCAGGCCAAAAACATTCAGTACTTC
CASSLWQAKNIQYF
>TRBV6-5|.|TRBJ1-2|.|13
TGTGCCAGCAGTCTCATACCGATGTATGGCTACACCTTC
CASSLIPMYGYTF
>TRBV27|.|TRBJ2-1|.|15
TGTGCCAGCAGTTTATACAAGAGCTCCTACAATGAGCAGTTCTTC
CASSLYKSSYNEQFF